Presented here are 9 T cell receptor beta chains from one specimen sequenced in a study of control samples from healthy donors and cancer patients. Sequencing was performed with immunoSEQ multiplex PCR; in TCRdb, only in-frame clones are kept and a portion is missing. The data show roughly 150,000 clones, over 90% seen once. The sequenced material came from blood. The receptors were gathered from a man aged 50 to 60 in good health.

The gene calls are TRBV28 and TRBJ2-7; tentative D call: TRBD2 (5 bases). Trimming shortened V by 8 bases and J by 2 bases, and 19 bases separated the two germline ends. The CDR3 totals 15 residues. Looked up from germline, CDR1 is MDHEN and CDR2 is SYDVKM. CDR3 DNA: TGTGCCAGCTCAACCCCCCGGACTGTGCCCTACGAGCAGTACTTC. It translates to CASSTPRTVPYEQYF.

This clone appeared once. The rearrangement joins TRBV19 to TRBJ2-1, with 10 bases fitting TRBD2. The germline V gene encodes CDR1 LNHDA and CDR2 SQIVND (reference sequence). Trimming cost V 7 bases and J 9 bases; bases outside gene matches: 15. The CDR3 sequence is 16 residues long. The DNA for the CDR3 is TGTGCCAGTACCCGACTGGGGCTAGCGGGAGTTAGTGAGCAGTTCTTC. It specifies CASTRLGLAGVSEQFF.

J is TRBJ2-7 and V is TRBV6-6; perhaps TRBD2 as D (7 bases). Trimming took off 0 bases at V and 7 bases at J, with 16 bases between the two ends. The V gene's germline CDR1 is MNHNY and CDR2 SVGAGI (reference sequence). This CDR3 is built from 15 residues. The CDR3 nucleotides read TGTGCCAGCAGTTACTCAGGGGGGGGTTCCCCGGAGCAGTACTTC. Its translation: CASSYSGGGSPEQYF.

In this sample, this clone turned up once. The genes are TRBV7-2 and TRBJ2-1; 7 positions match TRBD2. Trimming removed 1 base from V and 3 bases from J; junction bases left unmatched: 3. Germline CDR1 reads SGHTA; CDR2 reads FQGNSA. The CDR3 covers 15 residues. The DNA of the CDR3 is TGTGCCAGCAGCTTAGAAAGGACTAGCTACAATGAGCAGTTCTTC. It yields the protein CASSLERTSYNEQFF. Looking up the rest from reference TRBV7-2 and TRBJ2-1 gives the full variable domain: GAGVSQSPSNKVTEKGKDVELRCDPISGHTALYWYRQSLGQGLEFLIYFQGNSAPDKSGLPSDRFSAERTGGSVSTLTIQRTQQEDSAVYLCASSLERTSYNEQFFGPGTRLTVL.

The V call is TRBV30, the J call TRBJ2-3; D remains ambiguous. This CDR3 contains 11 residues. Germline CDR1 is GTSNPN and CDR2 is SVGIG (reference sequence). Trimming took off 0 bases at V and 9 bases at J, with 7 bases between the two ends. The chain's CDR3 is CAWSVHKTQYF. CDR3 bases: TGTGCCTGGAGTGTACATAAGACGCAGTATTTT. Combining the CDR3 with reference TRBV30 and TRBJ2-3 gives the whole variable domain SQTIHQWPATLVQPVGSPLSLECTVEGTSNPNLYWYRQAAGRGLQLLFYSVGIGQISSEVPQNLSASRPQDRQFILSSKKLLLSDSGFYLCAWSVHKTQYFGPGTRLTVL.

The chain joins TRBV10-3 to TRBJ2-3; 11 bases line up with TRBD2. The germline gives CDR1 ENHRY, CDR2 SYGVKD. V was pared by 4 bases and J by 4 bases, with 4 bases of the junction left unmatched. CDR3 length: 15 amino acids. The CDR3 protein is CAISVGLAESDTQYF. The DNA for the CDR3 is TGTGCCATCAGTGTGGGACTAGCGGAATCAGATACGCAGTATTTT.

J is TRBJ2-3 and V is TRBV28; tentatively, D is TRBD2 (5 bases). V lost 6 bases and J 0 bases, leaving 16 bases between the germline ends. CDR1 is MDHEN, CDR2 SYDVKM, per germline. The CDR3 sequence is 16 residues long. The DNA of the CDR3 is TGTGCCAGCAGCCCCACTGGGAGCTCTAGCACAGATACGCAGTATTTT. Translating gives CASSPTGSSSTDTQYF.

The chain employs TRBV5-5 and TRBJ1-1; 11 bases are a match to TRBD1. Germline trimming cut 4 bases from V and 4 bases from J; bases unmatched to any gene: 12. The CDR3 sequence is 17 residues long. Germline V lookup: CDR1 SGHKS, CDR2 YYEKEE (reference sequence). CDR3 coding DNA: TGTGCCAGCAGCCCAGGATTAAGGACAGGGGGCGGCACTGAAGCTTTCTTT. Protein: CASSPGLRTGGGTEAFF.

In DNA, the CDR3 is TGTGCCAGCAGGGTTGGACGCCGCACTGAAGCTTTCTTT. It is translated as CASRVGRRTEAFF. The chain has TRBV21-1 and TRBJ1-1. TRBV21-1 is flagged as a pseudogene. This CDR3 has 13 residues.